This TCR beta chain originates from a study of T cell responses to AZD1222 COVID-19 vaccine. The study, taken as a whole, reports: It should be noted that donors were predominantly white British and more often female, and clonal diversity was possibly underestimated.

With regard to this clone: Its antigen is as yet unknown.

The CDR3 spans 16 residues. V lost 2 bases and J lost 3, with 14 bases in between. Germline CDR1 and CDR2: MNHEY and SVGAGI. Sequenced by immunoSEQ multiplex PCR; TCRdb stores in-frame clones only, minus some. The sample shows more than 150,000 clones, over 80% of them seen only once. The source was peripheral blood, collected on day 0 of AZD1222 vaccination. The receptor was isolated from an adult in good health. The V gene is TRBV6-5, the J gene TRBJ2-1; perhaps TRBD1 as D (5 bases). The CDR3: CASSYLPGSNYNEQFF. CDR3 nucleotide sequence: TGTGCCAGCAGTTACCTACCAGGGTCAAACTACAATGAGCAGTTCTTC.